The 2 T cell receptor beta chains below all came from one sample that was sequenced in a study of blood T cell repertoires in COVID-19. Assay: immunoSEQ multiplex PCR; the TCRdb copy retains only in-frame clones and omits some. The table lists under 95,000 clones, 82% of them singletons. The sequencing input was peripheral blood. Receptors originate from a man aged 45-60 years with acute or convalescent COVID-19.

This clone is a singleton in its sample. The chain uses TRBV4-3 and TRBJ2-1; D is possibly TRBD2 (5 bases). The CDR3 runs 15 residues. V was clipped by 1 base and J by 4 bases, with 11 bases between them. CDR1 and CDR2 (germline): LGHNA, YSLEER. The CDR3 sequence is CASSQAWTGYNEQFF. The CDR3 bases are TGCGCCAGCAGCCAAGCCTGGACGGGATACAATGAGCAGTTCTTC.

The chain couples TRBV4-3 to TRBJ2-7, with 10 bases that match TRBD2. CDR1 is LGHNA, CDR2 YSLEER, per germline. The length of the CDR3 is 14 residues. Trimming took 4 bases from V and 2 from J; bases not matched to a gene: 2. The CDR3 sequence: CASSPGTSAYEQYF. The CDR3 region has the DNA TGCGCCAGCAGCCCCGGGACTAGCGCCTACGAGCAGTACTTC.